These T cell receptor beta chains were read from a single sample in a study of cytomegalovirus exposure and HLA in healthy donors. Generated by immunoSEQ multiplex PCR, the TCRdb table keeps only in-frame clones and is missing some. The listing contains under 70,000 clones. The material sequenced was PBMCs. These receptors were taken from a woman aged 18-29 years in good health and CMV-seronegative. Each CDR3 is given with its conserved first and last residue. D genes are given only for firm matches.

D gene	V gene	J gene	CDR3 protein	CDR3 DNA
-	TRBV15	TRBJ1-2	CATSGPGRYGYTF	TGTGCCACCAGTGGTCCAGGGCGGTATGGCTACACCTTC
-	TRBV5-1	TRBJ2-7	CASSLSRSQEGSYEQYF	TGCGCCAGCAGCTTGTCTAGGTCACAGGAAGGCTCCTACGAGCAGTACTTC
-	TRBV5-6	TRBJ2-3	CASSFDYGPSTDTQYF	TGTGCCAGCAGCTTTGACTATGGCCCTAGCACAGATACGCAGTATTTT
-	TRBV6-5	TRBJ2-7	CASSSTAPKGEQYF	TGTGCCAGCAGTTCGACAGCACCTAAAGGCGAGCAGTACTTC
-	TRBV19	TRBJ1-1	CASSKLPGPGLENTEAFF	TGTGCCAGTAGTAAATTACCCGGACCGGGACTGGAGAACACTGAAGCTTTCTTT
-	TRBV5-1	TRBJ2-7	CAGAPSGSVYEQYF	TGCGCCGGCGCACCCTCCGGGTCCGTCTACGAGCAGTACTTC
-	TRBV7-2	TRBJ1-5	CASSRQSLMGGNQPQHF	TGTGCCAGCAGCCGACAGAGCTTAATGGGGGGGAATCAGCCCCAGCATTTT
TRBD1	TRBV5-1	TRBJ2-7	CASRSGTGMYEQYF	TGCGCCAGCAGATCCGGGACAGGGATGTACGAGCAGTACTTC
-	TRBV6-5	TRBJ1-6	CASSQDGNNSPLHF	TGTGCCAGCAGTCAAGACGGGAATAATTCACCCCTCCACTTT
TRBD1	TRBV27	TRBJ1-4	CASSGTDRGNQLLFF	TGTGCCAGCAGTGGGACGGACAGGGGGAATCAACTACTGTTTTTT
-	TRBV5-1	TRBJ1-5	CASREETGQPQHF	TGCGCCAGCAGAGAGGAGACAGGCCAGCCCCAGCATTTT
TRBD2	TRBV30	TRBJ2-5	CAWTPGLAGRETQYF	TGTGCCTGGACCCCGGGACTAGCGGGAAGGGAGACCCAGTACTTC
-	TRBV13	TRBJ1-6	CASSLSQGRTSPLHF	TGTGCCAGCAGCTTATCCCAGGGGAGAACTTCACCCCTCCACTTT
TRBD1	TRBV2	TRBJ1-5	CASKTGSQPQHF	TGTGCCAGCAAGACAGGGTCTCAGCCCCAGCATTTT
-	TRBV19	TRBJ1-2	CASYNGGSWAGEAGYTF	TGTGCCAGTTATAATGGTGGGAGCTGGGCAGGGGAAGCTGGCTACACCTTC
-	TRBV4-1	TRBJ1-1	CASSQQGIGTEAFF	TGCGCCAGCAGCCAGCAGGGTATAGGCACTGAAGCTTTCTTT
-	TRBV19	TRBJ1-6	CASSILSDSPLHF	TGTGCCAGTAGTATCCTCTCGGATTCACCCCTCCACTTT
TRBD1	TRBV9	TRBJ1-6	CASSVGTGGYSPLHF	TGTGCCAGCAGCGTCGGGACAGGGGGGTATTCACCCCTCCACTTT
TRBD1	TRBV2	TRBJ2-5	CASSLRDRPGRTQYF	TGTGCCAGCAGCTTAAGGGACAGGCCCGGTAGGACCCAGTACTTC
TRBD2	TRBV4-1	TRBJ2-1	CASKRGPDNEQFF	TGCGCCAGTAAGCGGGGCCCTGACAATGAGCAGTTCTTC
-	TRBV7-9	TRBJ1-1	CASSLAIRVLDSEAFF	TGTGCCAGCAGCTTAGCGATCAGGGTCTTGGATAGTGAAGCTTTCTTT
-	TRBV29-1	TRBJ2-7	CSATGMYEQYF	TGCAGCGCAACAGGGATGTACGAGCAGTACTTC
TRBD1	TRBV5-1	TRBJ1-1	CASSVTNRGPFTEAFF	TGCGCCAGCAGCGTCACAAACAGGGGGCCGTTCACTGAAGCTTTCTTT
TRBD2	TRBV15	TRBJ2-7	CATSRGDPSGKGYEQYF	TGTGCCACCAGCAGAGGGGATCCTAGCGGGAAGGGCTACGAGCAGTACTTC
-	TRBV6-1	TRBJ2-7	CASSERGGPYYEQYF	TGTGCCAGCAGTGAAAGGGGAGGCCCGTACTACGAGCAGTACTTC
-	TRBV10-3	TRBJ2-3	CATGGTASTDKQYF	TGTGCCACCGGAGGGACAGCTAGCACAGATAAGCAGTATTTT
TRBD2	TRBV5-1	TRBJ2-1	CASSLTGGFYNEQFF	TGCGCCAGCAGCTTGACCGGGGGGTTCTACAATGAGCAGTTCTTC
TRBD2	TRBV5-1	TRBJ2-7	CASSLVAGGSYEQYF	TGCGCCAGCAGCTTGGTAGCGGGAGGAAGCTACGAGCAGTACTTC
TRBD2	TRBV11-1	TRBJ2-7	CASSSGLPYEQYF	TGTGCCAGCAGCTCGGGACTACCATACGAGCAGTACTTC